The entry that follows covers one TCR beta chain sequence. Its antigen is as yet unknown. PCR primers comprised 60 Vbeta and 13 Jbeta primers. Sequencing used immunoSEQ multiplex PCR; TCRdb keeps in-frame clones, though not all of them. Among under 200,000 clones listed, almost 80% were seen once. The data belong to a study of cytomegalovirus exposure and HLA in healthy donors. General study findings and limits: The Asian-associated ancestry cluster reportedly had fewer N-insertions than the approximately 630-donor mean in a later analysis.

The CDR3 extends over 15 amino acids. Deletions cut 6 bases from V and 5 bases from J, with 20 bases between. Germline-derived CDR1 and CDR2 are MNHNS and SASEGT. The rearrangement joins TRBV6-1 to TRBJ2-7, with D maybe TRBD1 (6 bases). What was sequenced was PBMCs. The source is a woman between 50 and 59 years old in good health and CMV-seronegative. CDR3: CASSRSPQGTDEQYF. CDR3 in DNA: TGTGCCAGCAGCCGGAGCCCCCAGGGGACGGACGAGCAGTACTTC.